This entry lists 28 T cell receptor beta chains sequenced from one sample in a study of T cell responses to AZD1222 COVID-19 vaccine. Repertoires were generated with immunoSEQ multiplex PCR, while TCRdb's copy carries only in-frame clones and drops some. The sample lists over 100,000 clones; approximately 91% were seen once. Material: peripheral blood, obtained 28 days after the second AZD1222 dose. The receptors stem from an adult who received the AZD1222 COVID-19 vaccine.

The CDR3, as DNA: TGTGCCAGCAGCTCCGTGTATAGCTCCTACAATGAGCAGTTCTTC. This translates into CASSSVYSSYNEQFF. This sequence joins TRBV7-6 and TRBJ2-1; D not certain. The CDR3 has 15 residues. Trimming took off 4 bases at V and 0 bases at J, with 10 bases between the two ends. Germline loops: CDR1 SGHVS, CDR2 FNYEAQ.

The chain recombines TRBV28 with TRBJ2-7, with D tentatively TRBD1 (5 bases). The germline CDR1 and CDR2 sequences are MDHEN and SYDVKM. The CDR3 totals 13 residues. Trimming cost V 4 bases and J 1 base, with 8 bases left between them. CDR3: CASSWGSSYEQYF. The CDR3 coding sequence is TGTGCCAGCAGTTGGGGCAGTTCCTACGAGCAGTACTTC. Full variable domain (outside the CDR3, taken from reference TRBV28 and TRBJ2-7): DVKVTQSSRYLVKRTGEKVFLECVQDMDHENMFWYRQDPGLGLRLIYFSYDVKMKEKGDIPEGYSVSREKKERFSLILESASTNQTSMYLCASSWGSSYEQYFGPGTRLTVT.

The CDR3: CASSDPGQGSSYEQYF. For the CDR3, the DNA is TGTGCCAGCAGTGACCCGGGACAGGGGTCCTCCTACGAGCAGTACTTC. The rearrangement joins TRBV2 to TRBJ2-7; the match to TRBD1 covers 10 bases. The V gene end was trimmed by 3 bases and the J gene end by 0 bases; junction bases not matched to a gene: 5. The CDR3 spans 16 residues. The V gene's germline CDR1 is SNHLY and CDR2 FYNNEI.

CDR3 sequence: CASSLESGGELFF. In nucleotides, the CDR3 is TGTGCCAGCAGCTTAGAATCGGGCGGGGAGCTGTTTTTT. The rearrangement uses TRBV7-2 and TRBJ2-2; D not resolved. The CDR3 contains 13 residues. The germline V and J ends were trimmed by 1 base and 7 bases, with 7 bases remaining between them. The germline CDR1 and CDR2 sequences are SGHTA and FQGNSA.

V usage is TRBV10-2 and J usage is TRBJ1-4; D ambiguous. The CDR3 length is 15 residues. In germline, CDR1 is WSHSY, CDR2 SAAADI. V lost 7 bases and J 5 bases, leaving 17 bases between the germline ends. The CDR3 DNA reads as TGCGCCAGCAAAGACACGGCGGTATTGAATGAAAAACTGTTTTTT. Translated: CASKDTAVLNEKLFF.

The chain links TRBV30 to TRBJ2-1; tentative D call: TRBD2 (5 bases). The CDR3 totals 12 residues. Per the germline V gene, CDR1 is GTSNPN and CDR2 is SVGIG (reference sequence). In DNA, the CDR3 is TGTGCGGGGAGTCTTCCCTACAATGAGCAGTTCTTC. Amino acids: CAGSLPYNEQFF.

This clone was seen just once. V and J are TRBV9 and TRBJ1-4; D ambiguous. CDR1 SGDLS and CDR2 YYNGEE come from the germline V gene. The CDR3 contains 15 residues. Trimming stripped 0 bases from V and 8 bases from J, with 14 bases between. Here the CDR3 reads CASSVANGYREKLFF. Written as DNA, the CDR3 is TGTGCCAGCAGCGTAGCTAACGGGTATAGAGAAAAACTGTTTTTT.

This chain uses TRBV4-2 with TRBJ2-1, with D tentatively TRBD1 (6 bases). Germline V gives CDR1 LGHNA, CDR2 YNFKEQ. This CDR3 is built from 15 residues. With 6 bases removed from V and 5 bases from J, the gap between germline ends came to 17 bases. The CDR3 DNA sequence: TGTGCCAGCAGACATGACAGGACTTACAACAATGAGCAGTTCTTC. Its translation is CASRHDRTYNNEQFF.

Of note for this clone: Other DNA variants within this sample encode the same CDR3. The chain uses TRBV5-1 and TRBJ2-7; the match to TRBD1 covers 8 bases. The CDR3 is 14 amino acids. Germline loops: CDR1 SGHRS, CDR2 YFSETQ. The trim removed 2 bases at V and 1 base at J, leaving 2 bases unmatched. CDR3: CASSLQGGSYEQYF. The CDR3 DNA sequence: TGCGCCAGCAGCTTACAGGGGGGATCCTACGAGCAGTACTTC.

CDR3 in amino acids: CASSLSQWGLGKDTQYF. CDR3 in DNA: TGTGCCAGCAGCTTATCCCAATGGGGGCTTGGGAAGGATACGCAGTATTTT. The chain joins TRBV7-9 to TRBJ2-3; a weak D match, TRBD1 (6 bases). V gave up 2 bases and J gave up 6 bases, with 21 bases separating them. CDR3 size: 17 residues. Per germline, CDR1 SEHNR and CDR2 FQNEAQ (reference sequence).

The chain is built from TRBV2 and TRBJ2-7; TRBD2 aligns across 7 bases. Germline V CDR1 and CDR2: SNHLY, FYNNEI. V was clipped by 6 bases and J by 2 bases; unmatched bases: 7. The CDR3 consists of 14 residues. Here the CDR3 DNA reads TGTGCCAGCAGGGAGCCTAGCGGTGCCTACGAGCAGTACTTC. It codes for CASREPSGAYEQYF. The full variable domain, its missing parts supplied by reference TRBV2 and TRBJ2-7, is EPEVTQTPSHQVTQMGQEVILRCVPISNHLYFYWYRQILGQKVEFLVSFYNNEISEKSEIFDDQFSVERPDGSNFTLKIRSTKLEDSAMYFCASREPSGAYEQYFGPGTRLTVT.

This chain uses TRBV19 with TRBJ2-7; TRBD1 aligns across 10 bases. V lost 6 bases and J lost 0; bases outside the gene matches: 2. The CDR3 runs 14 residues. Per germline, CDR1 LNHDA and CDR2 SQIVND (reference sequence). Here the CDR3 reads CASSRTGGSYEQYF. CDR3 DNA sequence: TGTGCCAGTAGCAGGACAGGGGGCTCCTACGAGCAGTACTTC.

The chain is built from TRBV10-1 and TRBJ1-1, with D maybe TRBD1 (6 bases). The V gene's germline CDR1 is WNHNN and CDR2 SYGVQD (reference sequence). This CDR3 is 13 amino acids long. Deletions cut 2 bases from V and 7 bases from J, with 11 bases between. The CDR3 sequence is CASSEGGGGEAFF. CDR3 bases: TGCGCCAGCAGTGAGGGGGGCGGCGGTGAAGCTTTCTTT.

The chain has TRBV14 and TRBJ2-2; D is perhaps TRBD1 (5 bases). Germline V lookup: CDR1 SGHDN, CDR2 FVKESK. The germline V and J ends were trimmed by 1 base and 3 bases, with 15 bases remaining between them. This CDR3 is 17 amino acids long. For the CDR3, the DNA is TGTGCCAGCAGCCAAGCACTTTTTACAGGTTACACCGGGGAGCTGTTTTTT. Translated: CASSQALFTGYTGELFF. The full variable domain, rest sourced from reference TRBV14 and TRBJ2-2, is EAGVTQFPSHSVIEKGQTVTLRCDPISGHDNLYWYRRVMGKEIKFLLHFVKESKQDESGMPNNRFLAERTGGTYSTLKVQPAELEDSGVYFCASSQALFTGYTGELFFGEGSRLTVL.

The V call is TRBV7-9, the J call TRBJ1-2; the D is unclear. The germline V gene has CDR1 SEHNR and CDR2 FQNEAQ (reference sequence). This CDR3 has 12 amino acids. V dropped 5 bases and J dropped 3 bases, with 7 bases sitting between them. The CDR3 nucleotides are TGTGCCAGCAGCGGATCGGACTATGGCTACACCTTC. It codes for CASSGSDYGYTF.

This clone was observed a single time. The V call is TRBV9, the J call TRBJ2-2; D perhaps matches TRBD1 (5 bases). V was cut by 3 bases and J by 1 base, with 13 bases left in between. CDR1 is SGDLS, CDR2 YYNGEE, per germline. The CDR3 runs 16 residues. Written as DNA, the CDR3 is TGTGCCAGCAGCGAGGGGCCCAGGGAGAACACCGGGGAGCTGTTTTTT. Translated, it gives CASSEGPRENTGELFF.

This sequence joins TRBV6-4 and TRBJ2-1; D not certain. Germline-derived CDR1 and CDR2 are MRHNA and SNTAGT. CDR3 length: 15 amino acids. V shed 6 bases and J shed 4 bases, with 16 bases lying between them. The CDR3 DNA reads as TGTGCCAGCAGCGAAGACCAAACCAAGTACAATGAGCAGTTCTTC. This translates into CASSEDQTKYNEQFF.

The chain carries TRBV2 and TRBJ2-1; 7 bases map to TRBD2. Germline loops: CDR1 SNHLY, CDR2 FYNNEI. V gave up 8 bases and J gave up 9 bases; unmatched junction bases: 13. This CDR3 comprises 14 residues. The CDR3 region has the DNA TGTGCCAGCGACACTAGCGCCCAGTGGGGTGAGCAGTTCTTC. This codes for CASDTSAQWGEQFF.

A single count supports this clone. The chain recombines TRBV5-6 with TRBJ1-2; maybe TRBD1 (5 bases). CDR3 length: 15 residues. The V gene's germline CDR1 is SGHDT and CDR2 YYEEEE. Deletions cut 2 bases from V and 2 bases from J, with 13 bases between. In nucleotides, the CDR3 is TGTGCCAGCAGCTTCAAGGGGCAAACGAACTATGGCTACACCTTC. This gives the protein CASSFKGQTNYGYTF.

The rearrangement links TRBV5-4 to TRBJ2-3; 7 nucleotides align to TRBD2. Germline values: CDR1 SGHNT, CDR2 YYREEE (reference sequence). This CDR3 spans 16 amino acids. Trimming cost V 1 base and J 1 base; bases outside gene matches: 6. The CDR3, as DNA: TGTGCCAGCAGCTTGAGCGGGGAGGGAGGCACAGATACGCAGTATTTT. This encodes CASSLSGEGGTDTQYF.

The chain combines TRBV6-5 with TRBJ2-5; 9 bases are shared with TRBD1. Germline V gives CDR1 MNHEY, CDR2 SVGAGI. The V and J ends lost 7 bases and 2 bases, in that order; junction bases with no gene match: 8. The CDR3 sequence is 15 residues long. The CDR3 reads CASKKQGAGQETQYF. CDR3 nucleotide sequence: TGTGCCAGCAAAAAACAGGGGGCCGGGCAAGAGACCCAGTACTTC.

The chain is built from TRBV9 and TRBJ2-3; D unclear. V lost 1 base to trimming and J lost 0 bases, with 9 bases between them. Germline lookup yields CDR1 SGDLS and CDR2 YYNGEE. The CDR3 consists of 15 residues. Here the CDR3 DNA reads TGTGCCAGCAGCGTATTTGGCGCGAGCACAGATACGCAGTATTTT. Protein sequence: CASSVFGASTDTQYF.

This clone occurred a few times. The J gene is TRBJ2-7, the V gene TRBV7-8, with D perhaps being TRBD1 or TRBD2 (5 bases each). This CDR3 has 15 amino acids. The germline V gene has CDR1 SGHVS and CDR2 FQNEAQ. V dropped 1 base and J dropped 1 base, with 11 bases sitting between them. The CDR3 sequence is CASSLGGTGSYEQYF. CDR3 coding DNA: TGTGCCAGCAGCTTAGGAGGGACCGGTTCCTACGAGCAGTACTTC.

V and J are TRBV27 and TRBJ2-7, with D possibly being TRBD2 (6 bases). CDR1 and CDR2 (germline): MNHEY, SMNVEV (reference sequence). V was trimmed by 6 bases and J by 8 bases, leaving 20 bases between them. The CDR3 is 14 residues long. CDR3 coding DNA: TGTGCCAGCAGGACAAGCGGGCCCACTTTACAGCAGTACTTC. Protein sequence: CASRTSGPTLQQYF.

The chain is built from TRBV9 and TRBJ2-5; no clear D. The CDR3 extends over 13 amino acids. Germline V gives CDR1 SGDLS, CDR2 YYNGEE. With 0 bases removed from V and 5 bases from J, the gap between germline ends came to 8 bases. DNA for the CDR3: TGTGCCAGCAGCGTAGGTCCAAAGGAGACCCAGTACTTC. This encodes CASSVGPKETQYF.

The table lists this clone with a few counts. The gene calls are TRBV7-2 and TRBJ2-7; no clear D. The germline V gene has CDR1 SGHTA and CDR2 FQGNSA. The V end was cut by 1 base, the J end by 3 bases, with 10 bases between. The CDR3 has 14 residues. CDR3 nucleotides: TGTGCCAGCAGCTTAGTGGCTCCCAGCTACGAGCAGTACTTC. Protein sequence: CASSLVAPSYEQYF.

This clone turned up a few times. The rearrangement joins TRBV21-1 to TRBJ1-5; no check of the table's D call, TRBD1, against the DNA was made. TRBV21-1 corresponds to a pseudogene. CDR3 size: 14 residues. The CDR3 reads CASSGTGGRQPQHF. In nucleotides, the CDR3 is TGTGCCAGCTCCGGAACAGGGGGCCGACAGCCCCAGCATTTT.

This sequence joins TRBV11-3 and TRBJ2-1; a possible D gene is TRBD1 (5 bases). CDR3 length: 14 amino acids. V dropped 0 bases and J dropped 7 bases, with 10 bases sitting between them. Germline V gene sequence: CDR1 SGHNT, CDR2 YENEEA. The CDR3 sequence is CASSLEAGLNEQFF. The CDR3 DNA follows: TGTGCCAGCAGCTTAGAAGCAGGGCTGAATGAGCAGTTCTTC.